This TCR beta chain was identified in a study of cytomegalovirus exposure and HLA in healthy donors. Study findings and constraints: Donors belonging to an Asian-associated ancestry cluster reportedly showed fewer N-insertions in productive TCRs than the approximately 670-donor mean, according to what a later analysis found.

A single count supports this clone. The antigen is unknown. In germline, CDR1 is SGHRS, CDR2 YFSETQ. The V gene end was trimmed by 5 bases and the J gene end by 4 bases; junction bases not matched to a gene: 13. This CDR3 comprises 17 residues. The study ran its PCR with 60 Vbeta and 13 Jbeta primers. Data came from immunoSEQ multiplex PCR; TCRdb stores just in-frame clones and leaves some out. Seen here are about 160,000 clones, approximately 80% observed once, and the top ten hold about 4.5%. The donors were healthy bone marrow donors. What was sequenced was PBMCs. The origin of this receptor is a man in his forties in good health and CMV-seronegative. V is TRBV5-1 and J is TRBJ2-3; 10 nucleotides agree with TRBD1. The CDR3 is CASRGEGDRGFADTQYF. CDR3 nucleotide sequence: TGCGCCAGCAGGGGGGAAGGGGACAGGGGTTTCGCAGATACGCAGTATTTT.